A single sample gave rise to the 11 T cell receptor beta chains below, sequenced in a study of technical replicates of blood from several donors. Profiling relied on immunoSEQ multiplex PCR, and the TCRdb table lists in-frame clones only, not all of them. The sample includes fewer than 15,000 clones, about 80% of them seen just once. Sequencing was carried out using PBMCs. The receptor source for this set is a human donor in good health.

This rearrangement joins TRBV6-1 to TRBJ2-1; TRBD2 agrees at 12 bases. V dropped 4 bases and J dropped 8; count of bases not matched to a gene: 15. Germline-derived CDR1 and CDR2 are MNHNS and SASEGT. This CDR3 has 18 residues. The CDR3 DNA follows: TGTGCCAGCAGTGGAAGCATATCTAGCGGGAGGGCCAGAGATGAGCAGTTCTTC. Encoded protein: CASSGSISSGRARDEQFF.

This sequence joins TRBV29-1 and TRBJ1-1, with 8 bases aligning to TRBD1. This CDR3 contains 16 residues. J lost 3 bases, V lost 6 bases, and 15 bases had no gene match. CDR1 is SQVTM, CDR2 ANQGSEA, per germline. The CDR3 DNA reads TGCAGCGTCGGAGTTTGGACAGGGAGTCAGGACACTGAAGCTTTCTTT. The encoded protein is CSVGVWTGSQDTEAFF.

The genes are TRBV18 and TRBJ2-1; maybe TRBD2 (6 bases). The ends were cut back, 4 bases at V and 8 bases at J, with 12 bases in the middle. The CDR3 has 13 residues. Germline CDR1 KGHSH, CDR2 LQKENI. The CDR3 loop is CASSRLEIDEQFF. CDR3 nucleotides: TGTGCCAGCTCACGACTAGAGATCGATGAGCAGTTCTTC.

Only one count was recorded for this clone. The gene calls are TRBV7-2 and TRBJ2-7, with TRBD2 matching over 9 bases. This CDR3 spans 16 amino acids. With V trimmed by 1 base and J by 2 bases, 6 bases remained unmatched. Germline assignment: CDR1 SGHTA and CDR2 FQGNSA. The CDR3 DNA follows: TGTGCCAGCAGCTTAGGGGCGGGAGGGGGCACCTACGAGCAGTACTTC. This sequence encodes CASSLGAGGGTYEQYF.

In this sample, this clone turned up a few times. The chain is built from TRBV7-9 and TRBJ2-7, with TRBD1 matching over 10 bases. From germline, CDR1 is SEHNR and CDR2 FQNEAQ (reference sequence). The J segment lost 5 bases and the V segment lost 0 bases, leaving 7 bases of the junction unmatched. The CDR3 totals 16 residues. The CDR3 sequence is CASSLAAGTGEHEQYF. Here the CDR3 DNA reads TGTGCCAGCAGCTTAGCGGCCGGGACAGGGGAACACGAGCAGTACTTC.

This rearrangement joins TRBV7-3 to TRBJ2-7; tentative D call: TRBD2 (5 bases). The CDR3 is 13 amino acids. The germline V and J ends were trimmed by 6 bases and 3 bases, with 12 bases remaining between them. Germline V gene data show CDR1 as SGHTA and CDR2 as FQGTGA. CDR3 sequence: CASSESRGYEQYF. Here the CDR3 DNA reads TGTGCCAGCAGTGAATCTCGGGGCTACGAGCAGTACTTC. The complete variable domain, with remaining parts taken from reference TRBV7-3 and TRBJ2-7, reads GAGVSQTPSNKVTEKGKYVELRCDPISGHTALYWYRQSLGQGPEFLIYFQGTGAADDSGLPNDRFFAVRPEGSVSTLKIQRTERGDSAVYLCASSESRGYEQYFGPGTRLTVT.

The CDR3 region has the DNA TGTGCCAGCAGTCCCGGGGATAGCGGGAGGTTGAATGAGCAGTTCTTC. As protein: CASSPGDSGRLNEQFF. The chain employs TRBV27 and TRBJ2-1, with TRBD2 matching 10 bases. This CDR3 is built from 16 residues. J lost 7 bases, V lost 5 bases, and 11 bases had no gene match. The V gene's germline CDR1 is MNHEY and CDR2 SMNVEV (reference sequence).

There are a few counts of this clone. CDR3 residues: CASSLVSTRLAGRSSYEQYF. In nucleotides, the CDR3 is TGCGCCAGCAGCTTGGTCTCAACGCGACTAGCGGGAAGAAGCTCCTACGAGCAGTACTTC. The chain carries TRBV5-1 and TRBJ2-7; 11 bases align to TRBD2. V trimming: 0 bases; J trimming: 0 bases; junction bases outside the gene matches: 14. The length of the CDR3 is 20 residues. Looked up from germline, CDR1 is SGHRS and CDR2 is YFSETQ. Based on the CDR3 plus reference TRBV5-1 and TRBJ2-7, the full variable domain is KAGVTQTPRYLIKTRGQQVTLSCSPISGHRSVSWYQQTPGQGLQFLFEYFSETQRNKGNFPGRFSGRQFSNSRSEMNVSTLELGDSALYLCASSLVSTRLAGRSSYEQYFGPGTRLTVT.

This chain uses TRBV11-3 with TRBJ1-1; D is unresolved. CDR3 length equals 14 residues. V dropped 0 bases and J dropped 4 bases, with 9 bases sitting between them. Germline V gene lookup returns CDR1 SGHNT and CDR2 YENEEA. The CDR3 nucleotides read TGTGCCAGCAGCTTAGAGGTCTCGGGCACTGAAGCTTTCTTT. It codes for CASSLEVSGTEAFF.

The genes are TRBV9 and TRBJ2-2; tentatively, D is TRBD1 (5 bases). CDR1 is SGDLS, CDR2 YYNGEE, per germline. The CDR3 has 15 residues. Trimming took off 4 bases at V and 4 bases at J, with 14 bases between the two ends. CDR3 protein: CASSPTVESTGELFF. In DNA, the CDR3 is TGTGCCAGCAGCCCGACAGTCGAGTCCACCGGGGAGCTGTTTTTT.

The rearrangement joins TRBV5-6 to TRBJ2-7; D perhaps matches TRBD1 (5 bases). The V end lost 2 bases, the J end lost 3 bases, and 15 bases lay between the germline ends. The CDR3 consists of 15 residues. Per germline, CDR1 SGHDT and CDR2 YYEEEE. As DNA, the CDR3 is TGTGCCAGCAGCTTCAGTCAAGGGGAAGGCTACGAGCAGTACTTC. It encodes CASSFSQGEGYEQYF.